The T cell receptor beta chain described here comes from a study of beta chain features in type 1 diabetes. Points from the study as a whole: Insertions at VDJ junctions were less frequent in type 1 diabetes patients. These patients also deleted more nucleotides at the same junctions. Within patients, naive, central memory and Treg TCRB repertoires seemed more similar than within healthy donors.

The isolated RNA, all of it, was reverse transcribed, so expressed TCRB transcripts were what got sequenced. Deep immunoSEQ sequencing covered naive, central memory and regulatory T cell samples. Assay: immunoSEQ multiplex PCR; the TCRdb copy retains only in-frame clones and omits some. Among about 240,000 clones listed, roughly 30% were seen once. CDR1 and CDR2 from the germline V gene are LGHNT and FRNRAP. The ends lost 3 bases at V and 6 bases at J; junction bases unmatched: 1. This CDR3 comprises 12 residues. Notes on this clone: Its specificity is unknown.

Donors underwent one heparinised blood draw, around 120 mL on average. The source of this sequence is a man aged 25-45 years in good health. V and J are TRBV12-5 and TRBJ1-1; 7 nucleotides line up with TRBD1. Specimen: central memory CD4+ T cells from blood. The CDR3 protein is CASGFGTAEAFF. The CDR3 nucleotides are TGTGCTAGTGGTTTCGGGACAGCTGAAGCTTTCTTT.